This T cell receptor (beta chain) stems from a study of blood T cell repertoires in COVID-19. About the study: Donors in the United States, Italy and Spain gave samples during acute or convalescent COVID-19.

There are 14 residues in the CDR3. With 4 bases removed from V and 0 bases from J, the gap between germline ends came to 11 bases. In germline, CDR1 is SGHRS, CDR2 YFSETQ. Authors' processing steps: Reference gene primer amplification yielded estimated nucleated cell counts. Clones were read by immunoSEQ multiplex PCR, and TCRdb kept only the in-frame ones, dropping some. D and trimming were read from the DNA, whereas the V and J calls and clone size are those reported in that table. Of 140,000 to 150,000 clones listed, 81% were seen once; the top ten hold around 8.5%. The TCR sequence derives from a human donor in a cohort sampled during active COVID-19. Sequencing was performed on peripheral blood. The J gene is TRBJ2-7, the V gene TRBV5-1, with D possibly matching TRBD1 (5 bases). CDR3 region: CASSEDSDSYEQYF. CDR3 sequence (DNA): TGCGCCAGCAGCGAAGACAGCGACTCCTACGAGCAGTACTTC.